This section outlines one T cell receptor beta chain sequence together with its context. The specificity of this receptor is unknown. Base qualities were left out, and no much larger clone turns up one base away. CD8 naive samples were CD45RO-negative cells positively selected for CCR7, giving a CD45RA+CCR7+ population that excluded TemRA cells. The donors were healthy, HIV-negative adults who had no recently reported acute infections or vaccinations. All donors were Caucasian adults living in Nashville, Tennessee, USA. After blood collection by leukapheresis, PBMCs were isolated using Ficoll-Histopaque density gradient centrifugation and then cryopreserved in the vapor phase of liquid nitrogen. Purity and quantity of every magnetically sorted T cell population were checked by analytical flow cytometry. Each sorted fraction had its genomic DNA isolated and then quantified by UV absorbance on a Nanodrop 2000c.

Using the deep immunoSEQ assay, TCR CDR3 regions were amplified from genomic DNA by multiplex PCR. Genomic DNA extracted from each cell subset was distributed evenly over all wells of several immunoSEQ 96-well plates, and each plate served as one replicate. Each replicate PCR for sorted subsets received 200 ng genomic DNA, equal to about 30,000 T cell genomes. Purified libraries were measured with a Qubit 3.0 fluorometer, size-checked on a Bioanalyzer 2100, and measured again with the KAPA Library Quantification kit. A separate single-read 150-cycle Illumina NextSeq 550 flow cell was used to sequence each immunoSEQ 96-well plate. As for the original processing: Because the immunoSEQ output included only junctional sequences and no quality scores, the filtering could not be the same as the filtering used for full-length reads. To assign V/J genes and CDR3, sequences were annotated against IMGT germline references using PyIR, a Python wrapper for IgBLAST v1.9. Reads were filtered out if the reads had weak V/J assignments (E-value above 1e-6), no CDR3, stop codons, out-of-frame junctions, or ambiguous translated residues. V3J clonotypes were defined as sequences sharing the same inferred V gene, J gene, and CDR3 amino acid sequence. Percentage overlap between repertoires was calculated by dividing the number of shared unique clonotypes by the size of the smaller repertoire. Richness of each repertoire was evaluated using RTK rarefaction, the Chao1 estimator, and Recon v2.1 estimates of unobserved clonotypes. For all TCRbeta clonotypes obtained by the gDNA method from a few donors, generation probabilities were computed with OLGA. TCRdb obtained this table from immuneACCESS and retained in-frame rearrangements with V and J assigned. These tables miss some clones; where compared with another copy, unresolved V genes account for less than half of the shortfall, and the remainder is unexplained. That table supplies the V and J calls and clone size; D and trimming were determined from the DNA. This sample comprises about 2,100,000 clones, approximately 94% of them detected only once. Around 1.7% of the sample is taken by the ten largest.

The CDR3, cysteine through phenylalanine, is 13 amino acids long. This entry keeps only the CDR3 DNA: 39 bases, framed from base 1. The germline V gene (reference sequence) yields SEHNR for CDR1 and FQNEAQ for CDR2. The junction shows trimming of 5 bases on V and 7 bases on J, plus 12 bases between the germline ends. This entry is derived from a study of shared clonotypes between healthy human individuals (dated by TCRdb to 2019 to 2021). Background on the whole study: The cohort included three men and a couple of women between 18 and 49 years of age. For each donor, three plates each were used for CD4 naive and CD4 memory, two plates were used for CD8 naive, and one plate was used for CD8 memory. To increase sequencing depth and limit assay-specific biases, different laboratories used diverse techniques to prepare libraries and sequence TCR repertoires. Blood TCR repertoires of a handful of healthy adults were deeply sequenced to estimate repertoire size and the extent of clonotype sharing between individuals. Per donor, leukapheresis produced somewhere between about 0.8 and 9.5 billion PBMCs. What the research found in general, with its limitations: About 5% of naive CD4, 3.5% of naive CD8, around 2.3% of memory CD4, and about 0.4% of memory CD8 clonotypes were shared across a few donors. Compared with non-shared clonotypes, the clonotypes found in all four sorted-subset donors had higher generation probabilities. Incomplete sequencing was indicated by rarefaction of sorted-subset datasets, despite the large sequencing depth. Based on pairwise subsampling, the degree of clonotype sharing among donors was expected to be affected by sequencing depth. The genetic and exposure-history diversity represented was limited by the small number of donors. Sampling was limited to blood, and TCR repertoires in tissue likely differ from TCR repertoires in blood. Estimated clonotype richness was generally larger for naive than for memory subsets.

The rearrangement joined TRBV7-9 to TRBJ1-5; there is no confident call for the D gene. The source material was naive CD8+ T cells from PBMCs. What this sample's cell subset or site label stands for: CD45RA+CCR7+. The TCR was taken from a man between 18 and 29 years old in good health. Some clones in this sample may be carry-over from other donors' samples. The sequence in DNA is TGTGCCAGCAGCAAAGACGTTGGGCAGCCCCAGCATTTT. Its translation is CASSKDVGQPQHF.